A selection of T cell receptor beta chains follows, all from one sample in a study of CD8 T cells in ankylosing spondylitis. Using its own MiXCR run on the 5' RACE reads, TCRdb lists one record per CDR3 protein. The table has 40,000 or so distinct CDR3 sequences, 2.7% seen once; the top ten hold approximately 4.5%. The sequenced sample was blood, either unsorted or a sorted T cell fraction (not recorded which). The receptors stem from a male donor with ankylosing spondylitis or in good health (not recorded which). CDR3s include the opening cysteine and the closing phenylalanine or tryptophan. The D gene is left open where the match is weak. Clone size is shown for a subset of rows, as once, few, many or a class of expanded clone.

j_gene,v_gene,abundance,d_gene,CDR3aa
TRBJ2-1,TRBV9,many,TRBD1,CASSPGQGSGQFF
TRBJ2-6,TRBV9,many,NA,CASSGRYSGANVLTF
TRBJ2-1,TRBV9,many,NA,CASSVGGLDYNEQFF
TRBJ2-1,TRBV9,NA,NA,CASSVSGSGSYNEQFF
TRBJ2-3,TRBV9,many,NA,CASSGGPIDTQYF
TRBJ2-2,TRBV9,many,NA,CASSPREGAGELFF
TRBJ2-1,TRBV9,many,TRBD1,CASSVGTGLYNEQFF
TRBJ2-7,TRBV9,few,TRBD1,CASSVGQGVSFEQYF
TRBJ2-3,TRBV9,many,NA,CASSVRLTDTQYF
TRBJ2-2,TRBV9,many,TRBD2,CASSVVASGSRTGELFF
TRBJ2-2,TRBV9,many,NA,CASSVVTSTGELFF
TRBJ1-2,TRBV9,many,TRBD1,CASSVDRGPATSYGYTF
TRBJ2-5,TRBV9,many,TRBD1,CASSARTGFEGETQYF
TRBJ2-3,TRBV9,many,NA,CASSVGGASSTDTQYF
TRBJ2-2,TRBV9,many,TRBD2,CASSDPRTSGSRTGELFF
TRBJ2-1,TRBV9,many,TRBD2,CASSVGPSGTDNEQFF
TRBJ2-3,TRBV9,many,NA,CASSAGQARDTQYF
TRBJ1-1,TRBV9,many,NA,CASGQPNTEAFF
TRBJ2-3,TRBV9,many,NA,CASSGRDRGRIRQYF
TRBJ2-1,TRBV9,many,NA,CASSPRVAEGNEQFF
TRBJ2-7,TRBV9,medium-sized,TRBD1,CASSVEGQALEQYF
TRBJ2-2,TRBV9,many,NA,CASSVGSYGMIRAGELFF
TRBJ2-7,TRBV9,many,NA,CASSVDGGLAGRHEQYF